One sample yielded the 5 T cell receptor beta chains listed below, sequenced in a study of OX40 agonist ivuxolimab in advanced cancers. TCRdb's table, derived via immunoSEQ multiplex PCR, lists solely in-frame clones and lacks some. The sample yields about 18,000 clones, 80% to 90% seen once. The sample in question was CD4+ or CD8+ T cells sorted from blood, obtained in a trial of the OX40 agonist ivuxolimab. The source of these receptors is an adult with an advanced solid tumor such as melanoma, head and neck, liver or kidney cancer.

The chain couples TRBV30 to TRBJ2-1; D gene unclear. The CDR3 is 14 amino acids. Germline V CDR1 and CDR2: GTSNPN, SVGIG (reference sequence). The V gene lost 8 bases and the J gene lost 3 bases, with 17 bases spanning the gap. The chain's CDR3 is CAIYPPDDYNEQFF. The CDR3 nucleotides are TGTGCCATATATCCGCCGGATGACTACAATGAGCAGTTCTTC.

This clone turned up a few times. This chain uses TRBV25-1 with TRBJ1-1; TRBD1 might be the D (6 bases). V gave up 9 bases and J gave up 4 bases, with 15 bases separating them. There are 13 residues in the CDR3. Germline CDR1 is MGHDK and CDR2 is SYGVNS. The CDR3 bases are TGTGCCAGTACCGTTGGGGGGCTCACTGAAGCTTTCTTT. Its translation is CASTVGGLTEAFF. The whole variable domain, remainder taken from reference TRBV25-1 and TRBJ1-1, is EADIYQTPRYLVIGTGKKITLECSQTMGHDKMYWYQQDPGMELHLIHYSYGVNSTEKGDLSSESTVSRIRTEHFPLTLESARPSHTSQYLCASTVGGLTEAFFGQGTRLTVV.

V usage is TRBV29-1 and J usage is TRBJ2-7; 7 bases are a match to TRBD2. In germline, CDR1 is SQVTM, CDR2 ANQGSEA. The V gene end was trimmed by 4 bases and the J gene end by 3 bases; junction bases not matched to a gene: 12. This CDR3 comprises 15 residues. The CDR3 loop reads CSVVSSLAAYYEQYF. Written as DNA, the CDR3 is TGCAGCGTTGTATCGAGTCTAGCGGCGTACTACGAGCAGTACTTC.

The V call is TRBV19, the J call TRBJ2-7; 7 nucleotides match TRBD2. Germline CDR1 and CDR2: LNHDA and SQIVND (reference sequence). The V gene end was trimmed by 6 bases and the J gene end by 0 bases; junction bases not matched to a gene: 2. This CDR3 has 13 residues. The CDR3 spells CASRLANSYEQYF. CDR3 bases: TGTGCCAGTAGACTAGCGAACTCCTACGAGCAGTACTTC.

This clone is a singleton in its sample. The V call is TRBV27, the J call TRBJ2-7; TRBD2 is a possible D gene (5 bases). Deletions cut 5 bases from V and 3 bases from J, with 14 bases between. The CDR3 has 14 residues. Germline-derived CDR1 and CDR2 are MNHEY and SMNVEV (reference sequence). The DNA of the CDR3 is TGTGCCAGCAGTCTTGACGGGATAGGCTACGAGCAGTACTTC. This sequence encodes CASSLDGIGYEQYF.